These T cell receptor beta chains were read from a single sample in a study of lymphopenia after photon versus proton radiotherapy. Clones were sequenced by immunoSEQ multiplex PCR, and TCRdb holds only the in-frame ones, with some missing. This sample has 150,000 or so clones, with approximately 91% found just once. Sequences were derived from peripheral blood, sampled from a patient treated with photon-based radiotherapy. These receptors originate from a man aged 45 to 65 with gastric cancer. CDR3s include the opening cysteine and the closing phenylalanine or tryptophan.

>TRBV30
CAWSRVGTEAFF
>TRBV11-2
CASSVGPAYEQYF
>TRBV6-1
CASSVQGPNTGELFF
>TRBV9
CASSYGQGNYGYTF
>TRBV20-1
CSARDLTEAFF
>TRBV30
CALSGTSGIVETQYF
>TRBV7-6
CASSLGPRGYSYNEQFF
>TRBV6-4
CASRSTDLNTGELFF
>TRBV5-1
CASSHPSTDTQYF
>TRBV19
CASSIGQGRGYTF
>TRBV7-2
CASSKFFSGGDTQYF
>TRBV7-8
CASRLVRGTVPNNYGYTF
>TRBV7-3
CASSASGRAYNEQFF
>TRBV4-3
CASSQSAGGIGELFF
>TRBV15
CATRASGNYEQYF
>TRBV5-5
CASSVWGGRPQHF
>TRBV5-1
CASAANTEAFF
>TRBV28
CASRARALNTEAFF
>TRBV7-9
CASSPGQGDTEAFF
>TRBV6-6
CASSSQVTSSREQFF